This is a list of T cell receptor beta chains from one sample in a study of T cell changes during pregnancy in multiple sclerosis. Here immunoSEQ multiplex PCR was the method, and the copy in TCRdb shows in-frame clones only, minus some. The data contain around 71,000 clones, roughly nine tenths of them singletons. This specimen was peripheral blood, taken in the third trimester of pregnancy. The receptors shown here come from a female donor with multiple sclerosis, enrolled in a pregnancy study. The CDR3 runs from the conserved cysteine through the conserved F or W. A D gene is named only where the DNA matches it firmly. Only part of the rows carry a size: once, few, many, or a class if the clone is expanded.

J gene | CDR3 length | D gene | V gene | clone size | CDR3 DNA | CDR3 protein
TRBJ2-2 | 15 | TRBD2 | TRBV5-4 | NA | TGTGCCAGCAGCTTGCAGCGGGGAAACACCGGGGAGCTGTTTTTT | CASSLQRGNTGELFF
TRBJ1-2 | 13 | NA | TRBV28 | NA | TGTGCCAGCGTTTCATTTGGAGGCTATGGCTACACCTTC | CASVSFGGYGYTF
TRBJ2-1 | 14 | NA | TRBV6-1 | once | TGTGCCAGCAGTGAAGAGGGGCGCTCGGGTGAGCAGTTCTTC | CASSEEGRSGEQFF
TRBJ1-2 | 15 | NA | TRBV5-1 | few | TGCGCCAGCACAAAAACACAGGGATCCCCTGTTGGCTACACCTTC | CASTKTQGSPVGYTF
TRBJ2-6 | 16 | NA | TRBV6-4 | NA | TGTGCCAGCAGTGACTCCCTCGGGGGTGGGGCCAACGTCCTGACTTTC | CASSDSLGGGANVLTF
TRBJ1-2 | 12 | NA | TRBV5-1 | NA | TGCGCCAGCAGCTGGGGCGGATATGGCTACACCTTC | CASSWGGYGYTF
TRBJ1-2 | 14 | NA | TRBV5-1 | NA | TGCGCCAGCAGCCCATCTACAGGGTACTATGGCTACACCTTC | CASSPSTGYYGYTF
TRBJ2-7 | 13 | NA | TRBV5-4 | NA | TGTGCCAGCAGCTTGGATCTAGTCTACGAGCAGTACTTC | CASSLDLVYEQYF
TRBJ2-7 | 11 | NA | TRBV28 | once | TGTGCCAGCACCAAGGACAGACCCTTGGGCTTC | CASTKDRPLGF
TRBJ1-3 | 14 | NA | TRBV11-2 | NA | TGTGCCAGCAGCAAGGAGTTCTCTGGAAACACCATATATTTT | CASSKEFSGNTIYF
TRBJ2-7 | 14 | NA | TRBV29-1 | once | TGCAGCGTTGAACTGACAGGACCTCGCGACGAGCAGTACTTC | CSVELTGPRDEQYF
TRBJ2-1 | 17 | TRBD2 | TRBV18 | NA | TGTGCCAGCTCACCACGTAGCGGGAGGTTCCCCTACAATGAGCAGTTCTTC | CASSPRSGRFPYNEQFF
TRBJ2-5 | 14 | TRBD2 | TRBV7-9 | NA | TGTGCCAGCAGCACGGGACTAGCGCTAGAGACCCAGTACTTC | CASSTGLALETQYF
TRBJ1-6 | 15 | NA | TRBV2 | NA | TGTGCCAGCAGTGCCGAGGGACCTGGCGGGAAACCCCTCCACTTT | CASSAEGPGGKPLHF
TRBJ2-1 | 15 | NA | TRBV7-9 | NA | TGTGCCAGCAGCCTCTGGACAGCAGTATTCAATGAGCAGTTCTTC | CASSLWTAVFNEQFF
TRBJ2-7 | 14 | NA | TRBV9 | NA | TGTGCCAGCAGCGCGGGTCAGGGGGGATACGAGCAGTACTTC | CASSAGQGGYEQYF
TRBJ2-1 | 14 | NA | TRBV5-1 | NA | TGCGCCAGCAGAATATCGGACAGTCACAATGAGCAGTTCTTC | CASRISDSHNEQFF
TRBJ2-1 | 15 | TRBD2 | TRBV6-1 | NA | TGTGCCAGCAGTGAGGGGAGGGAAATCCCGGGTGAGCAGTTCTTC | CASSEGREIPGEQFF
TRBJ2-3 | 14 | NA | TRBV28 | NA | TGTGCCAGCAGTTTATCAGGATTCACAGATACGCAGTATTTT | CASSLSGFTDTQYF
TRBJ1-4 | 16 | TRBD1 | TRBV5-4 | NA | TGTGCCAGCAGCCGCGACAGGGTTGCAACTAATGAAAAACTGTTTTTT | CASSRDRVATNEKLFF
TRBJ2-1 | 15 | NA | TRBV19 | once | TGTGCCAGTAGTGGGCTAGCAGCCTCCTACAATGAGCAGTTCTTC | CASSGLAASYNEQFF
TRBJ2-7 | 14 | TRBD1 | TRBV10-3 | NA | TGTGCCATCAGTGTCGGGACAGGGCTCTACGAGCAGTACTTC | CAISVGTGLYEQYF
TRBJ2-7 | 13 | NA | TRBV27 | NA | TGTGCCAGCAGTTTTCAGGGTCCCTACGAGCAGTACTTC | CASSFQGPYEQYF
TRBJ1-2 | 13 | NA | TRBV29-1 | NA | TGCAGCGTTGAAGCTGACACAGACTATGGCTACACCTTC | CSVEADTDYGYTF
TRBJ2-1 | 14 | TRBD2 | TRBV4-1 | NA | TGCGCCAGCAGTCTAGCGGGAGTGATGAATGAGCAGTTCTTC | CASSLAGVMNEQFF
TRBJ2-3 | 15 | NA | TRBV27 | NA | TGTGCCAGCAGTTCCCAGCCTAGAAGCACAGATACGCAGTATTTT | CASSSQPRSTDTQYF
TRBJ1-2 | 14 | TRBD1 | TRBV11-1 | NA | TGTGCCAGCAGCCCCGGACAGGGAAACTATGGCTACACCTTC | CASSPGQGNYGYTF
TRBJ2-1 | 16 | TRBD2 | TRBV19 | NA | TGTGCCAGCTCGCGAAGGGCGGGAGGGGCCTACAATGAGCAGTTCTTC | CASSRRAGGAYNEQFF
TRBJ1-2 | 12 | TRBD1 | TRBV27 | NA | TGTGCCAGCAGTCGACAGGGGGGTGGCTACACCTTC | CASSRQGGGYTF
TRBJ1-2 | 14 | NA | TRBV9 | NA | TGTGCCAGCAGCTTTGGGGCCTCCCCGGAGGGCTACACCTTC | CASSFGASPEGYTF
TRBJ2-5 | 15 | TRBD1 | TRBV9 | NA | TGTGCCAGCAGCGTAGGAGACAGGGCACAAGAGACCCAGTACTTC | CASSVGDRAQETQYF
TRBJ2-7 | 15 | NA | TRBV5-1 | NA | TGCGCCAGCAGCTTTAGTGCGCAGGGGCCCTACGAGCAGTACTTC | CASSFSAQGPYEQYF
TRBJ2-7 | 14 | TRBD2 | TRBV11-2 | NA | TGTGCCAGCAGCCGGACTAGCGGTTACTACGAGCAGTACTTC | CASSRTSGYYEQYF
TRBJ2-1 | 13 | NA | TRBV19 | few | TGTGCCACTATGATCGGGGTAAACAATGAGCAGTTCTTC | CATMIGVNNEQFF
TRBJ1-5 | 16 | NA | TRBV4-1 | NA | TGCGCCAGCAGCCAAGAAAGGTCAGGGTACGCTCAGCCCCAGCATTTT | CASSQERSGYAQPQHF
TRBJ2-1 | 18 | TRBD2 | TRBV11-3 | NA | TGTGCCAGCAGCTTAGGGTACCTTAGCGGGAGCCCTTACAATGAGCAGTTCTTC | CASSLGYLSGSPYNEQFF
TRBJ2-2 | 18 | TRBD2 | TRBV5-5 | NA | TGTGCCAGCAGCTTGCATAGGCTAGCGGGAGGGAACACCGGGGAGCTGTTTTTT | CASSLHRLAGGNTGELFF
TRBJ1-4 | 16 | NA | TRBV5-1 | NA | TGCGCCAGCAGCTTGCAGGGAATCGCAACTAATGAAAAACTGTTTTTT | CASSLQGIATNEKLFF
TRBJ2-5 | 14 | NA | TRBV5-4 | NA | TGTGCCAGCAGCTTGGCCGCAGGGGGGGAGACCCAGTACTTC | CASSLAAGGETQYF
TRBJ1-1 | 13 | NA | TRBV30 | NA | TGTGCCTGGAGTCTCCGACACAACACTGAAGCTTTCTTT | CAWSLRHNTEAFF
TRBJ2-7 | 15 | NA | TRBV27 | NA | TGTGCCAGCAGGTTGCTGGACTCTCGCCCCTACGAGCAGTACTTC | CASRLLDSRPYEQYF
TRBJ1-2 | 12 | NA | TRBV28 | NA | TGTGCCAGCAGTTTTGTAGACTTTGGCTACACCTTC | CASSFVDFGYTF
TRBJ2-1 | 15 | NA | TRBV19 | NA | TGTGCCAGCTCAGGGGTTGGAATCGCCTACAATGAGCAGTTCTTC | CASSGVGIAYNEQFF
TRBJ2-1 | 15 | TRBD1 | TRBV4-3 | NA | TGCGCCAGCAGCCGGTCTCGACAGGGCTACAATGAGCAGTTCTTC | CASSRSRQGYNEQFF